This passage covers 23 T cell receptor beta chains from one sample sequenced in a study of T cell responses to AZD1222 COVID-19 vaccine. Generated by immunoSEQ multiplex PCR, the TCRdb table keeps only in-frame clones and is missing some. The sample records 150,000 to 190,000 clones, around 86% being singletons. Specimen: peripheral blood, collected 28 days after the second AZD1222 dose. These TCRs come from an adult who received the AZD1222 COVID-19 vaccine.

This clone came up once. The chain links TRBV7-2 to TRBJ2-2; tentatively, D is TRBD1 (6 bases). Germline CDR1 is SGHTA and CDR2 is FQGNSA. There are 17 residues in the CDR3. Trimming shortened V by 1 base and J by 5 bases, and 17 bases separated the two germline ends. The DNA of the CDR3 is TGTGCCAGCAGCTTAGTTGGGACAAAAAGTGGAACCGGGGAGCTGTTTTTT. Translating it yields CASSLVGTKSGTGELFF.

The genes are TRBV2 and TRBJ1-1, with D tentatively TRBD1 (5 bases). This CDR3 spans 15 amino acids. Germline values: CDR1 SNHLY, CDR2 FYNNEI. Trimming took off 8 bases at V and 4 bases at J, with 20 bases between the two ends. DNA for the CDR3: TGTGCCAGCGGGGGACCACCCCAGGTAGTCACTGAAGCTTTCTTT. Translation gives CASGGPPQVVTEAFF.

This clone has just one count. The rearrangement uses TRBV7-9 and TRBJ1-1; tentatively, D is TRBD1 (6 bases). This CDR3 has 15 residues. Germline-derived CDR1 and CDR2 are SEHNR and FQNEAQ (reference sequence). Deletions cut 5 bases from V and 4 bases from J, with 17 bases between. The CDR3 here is CASSAAQGGVTEAFF. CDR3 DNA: TGTGCCAGCAGCGCAGCACAGGGTGGGGTCACTGAAGCTTTCTTT.

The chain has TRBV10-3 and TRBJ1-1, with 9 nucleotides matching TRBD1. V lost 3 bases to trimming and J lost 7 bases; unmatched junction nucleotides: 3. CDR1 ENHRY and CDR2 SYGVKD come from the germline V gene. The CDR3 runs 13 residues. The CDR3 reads CAISEGTGIEAFF. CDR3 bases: TGTGCCATCAGTGAAGGGACAGGGATTGAAGCTTTCTTT.

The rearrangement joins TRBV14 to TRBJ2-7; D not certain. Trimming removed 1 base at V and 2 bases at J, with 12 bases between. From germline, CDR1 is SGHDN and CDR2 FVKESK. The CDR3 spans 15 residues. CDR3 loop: CASSQGMGRAYEQYF. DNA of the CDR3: TGTGCCAGCAGCCAAGGAATGGGCAGAGCCTACGAGCAGTACTTC.

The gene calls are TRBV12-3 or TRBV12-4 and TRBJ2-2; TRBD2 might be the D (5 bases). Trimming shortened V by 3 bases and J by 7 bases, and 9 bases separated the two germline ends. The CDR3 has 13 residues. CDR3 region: CASSFWEFGELFF. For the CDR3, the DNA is TGTGCCAGCAGTTTTTGGGAGTTCGGGGAGCTGTTTTTT.

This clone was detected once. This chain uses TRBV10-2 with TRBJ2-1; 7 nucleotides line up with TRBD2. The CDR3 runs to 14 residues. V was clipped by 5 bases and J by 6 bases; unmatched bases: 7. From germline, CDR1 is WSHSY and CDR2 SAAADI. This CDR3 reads CASSRRASGNEQFF. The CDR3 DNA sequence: TGCGCCAGCAGTAGGCGGGCTAGCGGCAATGAGCAGTTCTTC.

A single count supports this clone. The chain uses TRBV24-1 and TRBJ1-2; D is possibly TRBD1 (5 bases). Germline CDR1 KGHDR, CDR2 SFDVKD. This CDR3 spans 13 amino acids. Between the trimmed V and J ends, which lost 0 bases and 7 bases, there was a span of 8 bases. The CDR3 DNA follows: TGTGCCACCAGTGATTTGTGGGGGGGTGGCTACACCTTC. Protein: CATSDLWGGGYTF.

The CDR3 region has the DNA TGTGCCAGCAGCTTAGCGGGAGGGAACACCGGGGAGCTGTTTTTT. This encodes CASSLAGGNTGELFF. The chain recombines TRBV11-2 with TRBJ2-2, with TRBD2 matching over 7 bases. V lost 1 base, J lost 1 base, and 0 bases stayed unmatched. Germline V CDR1 and CDR2: SGHAT, FQNNGV. The CDR3 runs 15 residues.

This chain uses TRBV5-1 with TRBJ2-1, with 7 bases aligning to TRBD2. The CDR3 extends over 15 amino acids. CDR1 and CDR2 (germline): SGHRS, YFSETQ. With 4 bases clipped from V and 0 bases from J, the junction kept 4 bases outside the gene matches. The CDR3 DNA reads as TGCGCCAGCAGCCTAGCGGAGAGCTCCTACAATGAGCAGTTCTTC. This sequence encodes CASSLAESSYNEQFF.

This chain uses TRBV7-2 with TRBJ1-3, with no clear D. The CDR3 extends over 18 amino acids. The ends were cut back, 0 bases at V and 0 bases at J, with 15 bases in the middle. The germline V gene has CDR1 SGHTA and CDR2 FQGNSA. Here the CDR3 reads CASSLAFDGSSSGNTIYF. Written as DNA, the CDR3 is TGTGCCAGCAGCTTAGCGTTCGACGGCTCTTCCTCTGGAAACACCATATATTTT. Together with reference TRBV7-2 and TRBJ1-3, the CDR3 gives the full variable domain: GAGVSQSPSNKVTEKGKDVELRCDPISGHTALYWYRQSLGQGLEFLIYFQGNSAPDKSGLPSDRFSAERTGGSVSTLTIQRTQQEDSAVYLCASSLAFDGSSSGNTIYFGEGSWLTVV.

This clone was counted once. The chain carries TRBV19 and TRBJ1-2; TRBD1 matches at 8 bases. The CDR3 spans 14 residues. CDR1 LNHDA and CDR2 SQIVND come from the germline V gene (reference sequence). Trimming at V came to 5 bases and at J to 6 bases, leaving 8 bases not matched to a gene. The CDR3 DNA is TGTGCCAGTAGTTTGAGGACAGGGAAAGATGGCTACACCTTC. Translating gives CASSLRTGKDGYTF.

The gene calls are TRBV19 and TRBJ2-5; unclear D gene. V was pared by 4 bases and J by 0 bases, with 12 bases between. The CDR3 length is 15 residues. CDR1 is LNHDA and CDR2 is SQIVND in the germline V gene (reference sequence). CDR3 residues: CASSSDFGYQETQYF. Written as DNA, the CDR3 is TGTGCCAGTAGTAGTGACTTCGGGTACCAAGAGACCCAGTACTTC.

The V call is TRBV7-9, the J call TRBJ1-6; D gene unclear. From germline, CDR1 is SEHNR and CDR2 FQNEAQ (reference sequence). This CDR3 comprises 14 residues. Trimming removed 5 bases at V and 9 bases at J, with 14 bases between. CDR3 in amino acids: CASSTPGVGSPLHF. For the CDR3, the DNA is TGTGCCAGCAGCACGCCGGGAGTAGGTTCACCCCTCCACTTT.

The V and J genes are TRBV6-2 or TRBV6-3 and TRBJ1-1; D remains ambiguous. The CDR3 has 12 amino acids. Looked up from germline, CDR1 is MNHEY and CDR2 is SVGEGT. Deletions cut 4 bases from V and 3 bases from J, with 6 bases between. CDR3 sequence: CASSFRHTEAFF. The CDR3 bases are TGTGCCAGCAGTTTTCGGCACACTGAAGCTTTCTTT.

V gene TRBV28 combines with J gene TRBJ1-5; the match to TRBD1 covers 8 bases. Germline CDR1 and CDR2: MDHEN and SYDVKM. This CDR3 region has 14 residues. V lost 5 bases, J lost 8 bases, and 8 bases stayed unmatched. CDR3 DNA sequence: TGTGCCAGCAGTCTAAGACAGGGGAGGGAGCCCCAGCATTTT. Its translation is CASSLRQGREPQHF.

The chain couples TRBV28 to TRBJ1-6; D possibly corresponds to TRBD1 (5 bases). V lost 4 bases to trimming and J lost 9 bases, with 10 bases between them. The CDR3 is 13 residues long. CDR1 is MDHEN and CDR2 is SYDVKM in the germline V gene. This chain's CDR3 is CASSWTGGSPLHF. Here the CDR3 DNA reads TGTGCCAGCAGTTGGACCGGGGGTTCACCCCTCCACTTT.

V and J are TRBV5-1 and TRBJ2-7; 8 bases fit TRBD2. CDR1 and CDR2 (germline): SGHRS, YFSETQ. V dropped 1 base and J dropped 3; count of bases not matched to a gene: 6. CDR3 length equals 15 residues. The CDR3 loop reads CASSLSGGGNYEQYF. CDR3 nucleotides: TGCGCCAGCAGCTTGAGTGGCGGGGGGAACTACGAGCAGTACTTC.

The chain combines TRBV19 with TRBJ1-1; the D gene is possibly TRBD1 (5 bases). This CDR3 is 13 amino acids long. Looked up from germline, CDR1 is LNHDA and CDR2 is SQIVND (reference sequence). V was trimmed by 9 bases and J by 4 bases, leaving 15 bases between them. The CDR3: CASRVGGITEAFF. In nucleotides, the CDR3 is TGTGCCAGCCGAGTCGGGGGGATCACTGAAGCTTTCTTT.

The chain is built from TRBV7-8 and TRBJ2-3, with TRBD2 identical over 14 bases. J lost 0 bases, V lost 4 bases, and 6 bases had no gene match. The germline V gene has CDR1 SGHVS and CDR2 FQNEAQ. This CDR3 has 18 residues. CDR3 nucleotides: TGTGCCAGCAGCTACGGGACTAGCGGGAGAATAAGCACAGATACGCAGTATTTT. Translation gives CASSYGTSGRISTDTQYF. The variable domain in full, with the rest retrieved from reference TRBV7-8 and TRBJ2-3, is GAGVSQSPRYKVAKRGQDVALRCDPISGHVSLFWYQQALGQGPEFLTYFQNEAQLDKSGLPSDRFFAERPEGSVSTLKIQRTQQEDSAVYLCASSYGTSGRISTDTQYFGPGTRLTVL.

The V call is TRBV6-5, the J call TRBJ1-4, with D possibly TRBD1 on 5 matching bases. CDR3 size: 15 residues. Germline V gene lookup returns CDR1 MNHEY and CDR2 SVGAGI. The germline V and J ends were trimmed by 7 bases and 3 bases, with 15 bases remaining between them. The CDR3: CASTHDMGANEKLFF. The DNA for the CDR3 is TGTGCCAGCACTCACGACATGGGGGCTAATGAAAAACTGTTTTTT.

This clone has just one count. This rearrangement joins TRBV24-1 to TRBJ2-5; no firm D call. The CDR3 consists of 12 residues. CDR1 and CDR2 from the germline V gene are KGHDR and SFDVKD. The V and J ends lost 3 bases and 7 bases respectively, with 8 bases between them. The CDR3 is CATSDGVPTQYF. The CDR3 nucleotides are TGTGCCACCAGTGATGGGGTCCCGACCCAGTACTTC.

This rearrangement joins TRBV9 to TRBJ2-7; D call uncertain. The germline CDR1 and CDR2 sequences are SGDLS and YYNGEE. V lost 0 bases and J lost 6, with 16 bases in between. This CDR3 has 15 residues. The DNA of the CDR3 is TGTGCCAGCAGCGTAGGAAGCGACGGAGCTAGCGAGCAGTACTTC. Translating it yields CASSVGSDGASEQYF.